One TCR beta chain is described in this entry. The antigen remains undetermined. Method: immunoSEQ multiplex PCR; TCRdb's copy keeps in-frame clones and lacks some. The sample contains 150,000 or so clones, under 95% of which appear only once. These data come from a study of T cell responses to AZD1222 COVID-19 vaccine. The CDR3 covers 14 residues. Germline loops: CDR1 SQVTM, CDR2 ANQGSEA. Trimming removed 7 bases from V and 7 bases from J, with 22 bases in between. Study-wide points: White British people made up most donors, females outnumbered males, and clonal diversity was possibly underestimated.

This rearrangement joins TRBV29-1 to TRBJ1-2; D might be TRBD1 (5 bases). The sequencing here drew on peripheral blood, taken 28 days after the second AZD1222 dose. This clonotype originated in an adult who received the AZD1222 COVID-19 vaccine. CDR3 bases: TGCAGCGCCGACGTACAAAAGGGGAGAGGTGGCTACACCTTC. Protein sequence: CSADVQKGRGGYTF. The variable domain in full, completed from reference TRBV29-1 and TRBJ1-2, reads SAVISQKPSRDICQRGTSLTIQCQVDSQVTMMFWYRQQPGQSLTLIATANQGSEATYESGFVIDKFPISRPNLTFSTLTVSNMSPEDSSIYLCSADVQKGRGGYTFGSGTRLTVV.